This T cell receptor (beta chain) was sequenced during a study of cytomegalovirus exposure and HLA in healthy donors (dated by TCRdb to the late 2010s). Study-wide context: According to an earlier analysis of a few hundred of the donors, 150 million to 200 million T cells yielded approximately 120 million unique TCR beta sequences and about 300 Gb of sequence data. The study used immunosequencing to profile the T cell repertoires of several hundred subjects and linked those repertoires to cytomegalovirus serostatus. Donor age, sex, ethnicity and CMV serostatus were compiled alongside the repertoire data. An early release that covered more than 550 HLA-typed donors contained around 300 gigabases of sequencing data and 65 million to 100 million unique TCR sequences. Of the approximately 400 genotyped donors, 70% to 90% were placed in the genetic ancestry cluster associated with self-reported Caucasian donors. In a later genetic analysis, genome-wide SNP genotypes for about three fifths of the roughly 670 donors were used, and that subset was treated as a discovery cohort. Several DR-DQ haplotypes were treated as single units for association and clustering because of strong linkage in the cohort. HLA typing included class I and class II loci at four-digit resolution. To decide whether each TCR beta V gene segment behaved as functional or pseudogenic, an earlier analysis of approximately 600 of the donors relied on high-throughput TCR beta sequencing. The number of typed donors differed by locus: about 620-640 for A, B, C, DRB1 and DQB1; 500 to 550 for DQA1; approximately 600 for DPA1; and about 450 for DPB1. Every repertoire in the discovery cohort had been generated on one and the same sequencing platform. To study patterns of TCR occurrence, a later analysis re-analyzed previously published TCR beta repertoires from around 700 donors and added high-resolution HLA genotyping. Besides the first cohort of approximately 670 subjects, a separate validation cohort made up of some 110 different subjects was used. Among 350 to 400 genotyped donors of the cohort, an average of 235,054 unique TCR beta nucleotide sequences were sequenced per donor, 15% to 20% of them non-productive. The aim of the study was to test whether cataloging public T cell receptors could identify signatures of past pathogen exposure. High-throughput TCR immunosequencing, statistical association of individual TCRs with disease status, and machine learning were combined to predict cytomegalovirus infection status. Rather than using new phenotypic data, the later analysis identified candidate immune exposures from TCR beta sequences and from how often those sequences occurred across donors. Study-wide conclusions, independent of this receptor: Linkage disequilibrium might explain the correlated functional status among segregating V segments, but an unknown experimental factor could not be excluded. A cluster of highly shared sequence variants was judged likely to be a technical artifact of the sequencing pipeline. In an earlier analysis of 587 of the donors, most TCR beta V segments appeared in productive rearrangements about 90% or about 30% of the time, broadly matching IMGT annotations. Strong co-occurrence of HLA alleles, especially DR and DQ, made assigning TCR associations to individual alleles difficult. Compared with equally common non-associated chains, HLA-associated TCR beta chains in a later analysis were more clonally expanded and had lower generation probabilities. The authors suggested that the approach could potentially be generalized to other disease states and immunological phenotypes. Cytomegalovirus status was reported to be diagnosed by the classifier with high specificity and sensitivity in both the original and validation cohorts. Several of the top co-occurrence clusters appeared to be linked to parvovirus B19, influenza, CMV and Epstein-Barr virus, according to a later analysis. Compared with the approximately 700-donor mean, donors in an Asian-associated ancestry cluster had fewer N-insertions in productive TCRs, according to a later genetic analysis. Across donors, most TCR sequences were observed very rarely, whereas some public TCRs were present in many individuals. A later genetic analysis associated a missense DCLRE1C variant with V-gene and J-gene trimming of TCR beta chains, and an independent cohort replicated the association. The 87-base-pair reads could not distinguish some IMGT-functional V segments, including TRBV6-2 and TRBV6-3, so those segments were excluded. Presence/absence analyses assumed roughly uniform sequencing depth across donors, an assumption that may not hold. In the study, 150 to 200 TCR beta chains were listed as associated with cytomegalovirus. In a later analysis, TCR association rates were found to vary across HLA loci, with the most associated TCRs seen for DRB1 alleles and the fewest for HLA-C alleles. Over 15 rarely observed V segments, including chromosome 9 orphons, were excluded from the earlier analysis of 550 to 700 of the donors because counts were too low. The only immune exposure information available for the cohort was CMV serostatus. A later analysis associated about 18,000 TCR beta sequences with specific HLA alleles at a false discovery rate of 0.05. HLA typing was unavailable for some donors at each locus, so association tests used only the typed subset. A further reported finding was that TCR beta sequences accurately predicted the HLA-A and HLA-B alleles for most subjects in the first cohort. A few of the identified cytomegalovirus-associated TCR beta chains were confirmed in vitro to be specific for cytomegalovirus antigens. This cohort had only TCR beta chains sequenced, and the lack of alpha or paired-chain data limited which features could be detected. A later analysis found that most CMV-associated TCR beta chains appeared HLA-restricted, with HLA associations seemingly driven largely by CMV exposure.

The germline V gene (reference sequence) gives CDR1 as SEHNR and CDR2 as FQNEAQ. From its cysteine to its phenylalanine, the CDR3 spans 13 amino acids. Just the 39-base CDR3 DNA is kept, in frame starting at base 1. Relative to germline, V is missing 1 base and J is missing 9 bases, with 4 bases of the junction outside any gene match. Library preparation was by the immunoSEQ multiplex PCR assay. For the multiplex PCR, a mixture combining 60 forward primers for TCR Vbeta segments and 13 reverse primers for TCR Jbeta segments was used. A multiplex PCR assay on genomic DNA amplified the CDR3 region of rearranged TCR beta genes. The Illumina HiSeq System was used to sequence the amplified TCR beta libraries as 87-base-pair reads. In the authors' own workflow: Across the 640 or so repertoires, a later analysis counted approximately 75 million unique TCR beta chains, 9.5 million to 13 million of which were shared by at least two donors. To remove PCR and sequencing errors, raw reads were error-corrected and collapsed into unique sequences using a nearest-neighbor algorithm that merged closely related sequences. To assign V, D and J gene segments, CDR3 sequences were aligned to IMGT reference sequences. For a sequence to be retained, at least a six-nucleotide match to both a V gene segment and a J gene segment was required. Rearrangements were called productive when the CDR3 lacked stop codons and stayed in frame with V and J; all others were non-productive. Following IMGT convention, CDR3 was defined as the stretch from the second conserved V-encoded cysteine to the conserved J-encoded phenylalanine. The earlier analysis of 550 to 650 of the donors excluded any sequence lacking an unambiguous match to a single V gene segment. In an earlier analysis of about 590 of the donors, a V segment was called functional when productive rearrangements were above 56.7%, and segregating when the standard deviation between donors exceeded 5%. A statistical classification framework was built to diagnose cytomegalovirus status from the catalog of TCR beta chain sequences. In a later analysis, V and J genes were assigned by comparing TCR nucleotide sequences against IMGT/GENE-DB human TR gene sequences. Using the TCRdist pipeline, a later analysis assigned CDR3 sequences along with most-parsimonious VDJ recombination scenarios. A later analysis defined each TCR beta chain by its CDR3 amino acid sequence plus V-gene family, and excluded reads lacking a unique V-gene family. To address suspected cross-contamination and a sequencing artifact, a later analysis removed some 620 highly shared, low-generation-probability nucleotide sequences. For each public chain, a later analysis derived a clonal expansion index from normalized ranks of inferred template counts within each repertoire. Generation probabilities in a later analysis came from a VDJ recombination model fitted to out-of-frame rearrangements, and those results were checked against IGoR. In a later analysis, hypergeometric tests were used to score TCR-TCR, TCR-HLA and TCR-CMV co-occurrence, with a repertoire-size bias correction applied to TCR pairs. A later analysis estimated false discovery rates by permuting HLA or CMV assignments 20 times. In a later analysis, co-occurring TCRs were grouped using DBSCAN, and TCRdist sequence similarity was added for clustering within HLA-allele-positive subsets. Repertoires with fewer than 30,000 or more than 120,000 public chains, plus five repertoires with anomalous nucleotide sharing, were excluded from co-occurrence clustering. TCRdb holds this immuneACCESS table with in-frame rearrangements only. Some clones are missing; in checked studies, unresolved V genes explain under half, and the rest has no known cause. That table supplies the V and J calls and clone size; D and trimming were determined from the DNA. The sample data list around 300,000 clones, and just under 85% of these were observed just once. The ten top clones hold 1.5% to 2% of the sample.

The cohort consisted of 650 to 700 healthy bone marrow donors. Cohort members were all nominally healthy when sampled, although unrecorded immune exposures were likely present. The donor tested CMV seropositive and was one of the 289 seropositive cohort members. A peripheral blood sample was collected from each donor, and TCR beta sequencing was performed on peripheral blood mononuclear cells. The Qiagen DNeasy Blood Extraction Kit was used to extract genomic DNA from the blood cell samples. Of note for this clone: This receptor's antigen is unknown. No much larger clonotype is one base removed from it; base qualities were not supplied.

Sequencing used PBMCs. The sequence joins TRBV7-9 to TRBJ1-2; a stretch of 8 junction bases matches TRBD1. The receptor's source is a woman in her thirties or forties in good health and CMV-seropositive. The nucleotides are TGTGCCAGCAGCTTAGGTCAGGGGGCTAGCTACACCTTC. Protein translation: CASSLGQGASYTF.